The 25 T cell receptor beta chains listed next were all sequenced from one sample in a study of T cells after yellow fever vaccination. TCRdb re-analysed the 5' RACE reads in MiXCR, keeping a single row per CDR3 protein. This sample has about 350,000 distinct CDR3 sequences, with 11% found just once. Here the sequenced sample was PBMCs, taken on the day of the first yellow fever vaccination. The receptors stem from a man younger than 30 who received the YFV17D yellow fever vaccine.

The genes are TRBV6-1 and TRBJ2-1; D is perhaps TRBD1 or TRBD2 (6 bases each). Germline assignment: CDR1 MNHNS and CDR2 SASEGT. The CDR3 loop spans 15 amino acids. V lost 2 bases and J lost 7, with 15 bases in between. CDR3 residues: CASSELRGGGNEQFF. The CDR3 bases are TGTGCCAGCAGTGAATTAAGAGGGGGAGGTAATGAGCAGTTCTTC.

This clonotype was detected ten times or more. The rearrangement joins TRBV15 to TRBJ1-4, with D perhaps TRBD1 (6 bases). The CDR3 length is 15 residues. Germline-derived CDR1 and CDR2 are LNHNV and YYDKDF (reference sequence). V lost 4 bases and J 2 bases, leaving 11 bases between the germline ends. CDR3 sequence: CATSTAGATNEKLFF. CDR3 coding DNA: TGTGCCACCAGCACAGCAGGGGCTACTAATGAAAAACTGTTTTTT.

A remark on this clonotype: Relative to the germline gene, one junction end is altered; a read error may explain this. CDR3: CASSEGGASTDKQYF. DNA of the CDR3: TGTGCCAGCAGTGAAGGGGGGGCTAGCACAGATAAGCAGTATTTT. This chain uses TRBV6-1 with TRBJ2-3; D could derive from TRBD1 or TRBD2 (6 bases each). The CDR3 is 15 amino acids. Per the germline V gene, CDR1 is MNHNS and CDR2 is SASEGT.

V and J are TRBV4-3 and TRBJ2-2, with D unclear. Trimming removed 1 base from V and 3 bases from J, with 12 bases in between. The length of the CDR3 is 16 residues. Germline CDR1 and CDR2: LGHNA and YSLEER. CDR3 region: CASSQGFGRYTGELFF. The CDR3 nucleotides read TGCGCCAGCAGCCAAGGCTTCGGACGGTACACCGGGGAGCTGTTTTTT.

This clonotype has a count of ten or more. The chain combines TRBV20-1 with TRBJ2-5; D is ambiguous. The germline gives CDR1 DFQATT, CDR2 SNEGSKA (reference sequence). This CDR3 has 12 amino acids. The V gene lost 6 bases and the J gene lost 0 bases, with 8 bases spanning the gap. This chain's CDR3 is CSAQRYQETQYF. The CDR3 nucleotides read TGCAGTGCCCAGAGGTACCAAGAGACCCAGTACTTC.

This clonotype showed up many times. The rearrangement joins TRBV19 to TRBJ1-5; D unresolved. The CDR3 loop spans 12 amino acids. Trimming left V 6 bases short and J 2 bases short, with 5 bases between. The V gene's germline CDR1 is LNHDA and CDR2 SQIVND (reference sequence). CDR3 in DNA: TGTGCCAGTAGCGAAGGCAATCAGCCCCAGCATTTT. Its protein product is CASSEGNQPQHF.

The CDR3: CSARDMLGSSSYEQYF. The CDR3, as DNA: TGCAGTGCTAGAGATATGTTGGGCAGTAGCTCCTACGAGCAGTACTTC. The chain recombines TRBV20-1 with TRBJ2-7, with D hard to call. Deletions cut 0 bases from V and 0 bases from J, with 15 bases between. The CDR3 contains 16 residues. The germline V gene encodes CDR1 DFQATT and CDR2 SNEGSKA (reference sequence).

The rearrangement links TRBV5-6 to TRBJ2-1, with D tentatively TRBD1 (6 bases). CDR1 and CDR2 (germline): SGHDT, YYEEEE. The germline V and J ends were trimmed by 5 bases and 2 bases, with 11 bases remaining between them. The CDR3 has 14 amino acids. The CDR3 sequence: CASRPQGTYNEQFF. The CDR3 bases are TGTGCCAGCAGACCCCAGGGGACCTACAATGAGCAGTTCTTC.

The chain employs TRBV9 and TRBJ2-5; TRBD2 might be the D (6 bases). The length of the CDR3 is 14 residues. Germline CDR1 and CDR2: SGDLS and YYNGEE. Between the trimmed V and J ends, which lost 0 bases and 4 bases, there was a span of 10 bases. In nucleotides, the CDR3 is TGTGCCAGCAGCGTAGGGCAGGGAGGAGAGACCCAGTACTTC. Translated: CASSVGQGGETQYF.

V is TRBV4-2 and J is TRBJ1-5; 9 bases fit TRBD1. This CDR3 region has 15 residues. Germline V gene lookup returns CDR1 LGHNA and CDR2 YNFKEQ. The ends lost 4 bases at V and 4 bases at J; junction bases unmatched: 5. The CDR3 nucleotides are TGTGCCAGCAGCCGTCCGGGACAGGGTAATCAGCCCCAGCATTTT. It translates to CASSRPGQGNQPQHF.

The J gene is TRBJ1-1, the V gene TRBV19, with D tentatively TRBD1 (5 bases). CDR1 and CDR2 (germline): LNHDA, SQIVND (reference sequence). V was pared by 5 bases and J by 0 bases, with 16 bases between. The CDR3 is 16 amino acids. CDR3 amino acids: CASSSNPAGMNTEAFF. The CDR3 DNA reads as TGTGCCAGTAGTTCCAATCCCGCAGGGATGAACACTGAAGCTTTCTTT. The full variable domain, in which reference TRBV19 and TRBJ1-1 provide the parts outside the CDR3, is DGGITQSPKYLFRKEGQNVTLSCEQNLNHDAMYWYRQDPGQGLRLIYYSQIVNDFQKGDIAEGYSVSREKKESFPLTVTSAQKNPTAFYLCASSSNPAGMNTEAFFGQGTRLTVV.

The chain combines TRBV7-9 with TRBJ2-3; TRBD2 might be the D (6 bases). Germline lookup yields CDR1 SEHNR and CDR2 FQNEAQ (reference sequence). V lost 2 bases and J lost 4, with 16 bases in between. The length of the CDR3 is 16 residues. CDR3 coding DNA: TGTGCCAGCAGCTTAATTCGCGGGGCTACTTCAGATACGCAGTATTTT. Translation: CASSLIRGATSDTQYF. Supplemented by reference TRBV7-9 and TRBJ2-3, the full variable domain reads DTGVSQNPRHKITKRGQNVTFRCDPISEHNRLYWYRQTLGQGPEFLTYFQNEAQLEKSRLLSDRFSAERPKGSFSTLEIQRTEQGDSAMYLCASSLIRGATSDTQYFGPGTRLTVL.

V usage is TRBV20-1 and J usage is TRBJ1-2, with 9 bases matching TRBD1. The CDR3 extends over 15 amino acids. Germline CDR1 DFQATT, CDR2 SNEGSKA (reference sequence). J lost 4 bases, V lost 1 base, and 7 bases had no gene match. This CDR3 reads CSARVGTGTVYGYTF. CDR3 DNA: TGCAGTGCTAGAGTTGGGACAGGGACAGTCTATGGCTACACCTTC.

This clonotype was seen only a few times. This chain links TRBV18 with TRBJ2-5; the match to TRBD1 covers 7 bases. Germline V gene lookup returns CDR1 KGHSH and CDR2 LQKENI. This CDR3 is built from 13 residues. J was trimmed by 5 bases and V by 8 bases; bases with no gene match: 8. The CDR3 sequence is CASQDRQRETQYF. DNA for the CDR3: TGTGCCAGCCAGGACAGGCAGCGGGAGACCCAGTACTTC.

CDR3 protein: CASSTRQAEQFF. The CDR3 DNA follows: TGTGCCAGTAGTACCCGACAGGCAGAGCAGTTCTTC. The chain has TRBV19 and TRBJ2-1; the D gene is possibly TRBD1 (6 bases). CDR1 LNHDA and CDR2 SQIVND come from the germline V gene (reference sequence). The germline V and J ends were trimmed by 4 bases and 10 bases, with 11 bases remaining between them. This CDR3 region has 12 residues.

The gene calls are TRBV5-1 and TRBJ1-2, with TRBD1 matching over 12 bases. The CDR3 length is 17 residues. Trimming removed 3 bases from V and 6 bases from J; junction bases left unmatched: 12. Germline V gene sequence: CDR1 SGHRS, CDR2 YFSETQ. In DNA form, the CDR3 reads TGCGCCAGCAGCTCTCCGGGACAGGGGGCTTCAGTGGATGGCTACACCTTC. It is translated as CASSSPGQGASVDGYTF.

This chain links TRBV5-5 with TRBJ1-2, with D perhaps matching TRBD1 (5 bases). Germline values: CDR1 SGHKS, CDR2 YYEKEE (reference sequence). The CDR3 sequence is 16 residues long. V was clipped by 6 bases and J by 5 bases, with 23 bases between them. CDR3 region: CASTPTPGRSIYGYTF. As DNA, the CDR3 is TGTGCCAGCACCCCTACCCCGGGACGCAGCATTTATGGCTACACCTTC.

This clonotype has only a few counts. This chain joins TRBV5-1 and TRBJ2-5; perhaps D is TRBD1 or TRBD2 (5 bases each). V gave up 0 bases and J gave up 1 base, with 10 bases separating them. CDR1 and CDR2 (germline): SGHRS, YFSETQ. This CDR3 contains 15 residues. In DNA form, the CDR3 reads TGCGCCAGCAGCTTGGCGGGGACGTCCCAAGAGACCCAGTACTTC. Protein sequence: CASSLAGTSQETQYF.

The chain couples TRBV15 to TRBJ1-5, with a tentative D call TRBD1 (5 bases). V was clipped by 4 bases and J by 5 bases, with 9 bases between them. The CDR3 consists of 13 residues. Germline V gene sequence: CDR1 LNHNV, CDR2 YYDKDF (reference sequence). CDR3 in DNA: TGTGCCACCAGCACAGGGAAGGATCAGCCCCAGCATTTT. Residues: CATSTGKDQPQHF.

The table lists this clonotype with many counts. This sequence joins TRBV10-2 and TRBJ1-6, with 9 bases matching TRBD1. The CDR3 consists of 16 residues. Germline loops: CDR1 WSHSY, CDR2 SAAADI. With V trimmed by 2 bases and J by 10 bases, 9 bases remained unmatched. CDR3 nucleotides: TGCGCCAGCAGTGAGGGGGACAGGGTGATATTCTCACCCCTCCACTTT. Encoded protein: CASSEGDRVIFSPLHF.

A few counts support this clonotype. The chain links TRBV3-1 to TRBJ2-2; 8 bases line up with TRBD1. Germline CDR1 LGHDT, CDR2 YNNKEL (reference sequence). The trim removed 2 bases at V and 4 bases at J, leaving 6 bases unmatched. The CDR3 extends over 16 amino acids. The CDR3 nucleotides are TGTGCCAGCAGCCAATCCGGACAGGGAGTCACCGGGGAGCTGTTTTTT. Amino acids: CASSQSGQGVTGELFF. Looking up the rest from reference TRBV3-1 and TRBJ2-2 gives the full variable domain: DTAVSQTPKYLVTQMGNDKSIKCEQNLGHDTMYWYKQDSKKFLKIMFSYNNKELIINETVPNRFSPKSPDKAHLNLHINSLELGDSAVYFCASSQSGQGVTGELFFGEGSRLTVL.

The CDR3 loop is CASRGLAGGVLYF. Here the CDR3 DNA reads TGTGCCAGCAGGGGACTAGCGGGGGGAGTGCTGTACTTC. The chain combines TRBV12-3 or TRBV12-4 with TRBJ2-7; the match to TRBD2 covers 15 bases. The CDR3 totals 13 residues. J was trimmed by 12 bases and V by 6 bases; bases with no gene match: 6.

The rearrangement links TRBV4-1 to TRBJ1-6; D possibly corresponds to TRBD1 (5 bases). V was shortened by 1 base and J by 9 bases, with 10 bases between the two germline ends. Germline V gene sequence: CDR1 MGHRA, CDR2 YSYEKL. The CDR3 covers 14 residues. CDR3 in DNA: TGCGCCAGCAGCCAAGTAGGGGAAGGTTCACCCCTCCACTTT. Encoded protein: CASSQVGEGSPLHF.

The gene calls are TRBV27 and TRBJ2-6, with 7 bases that match TRBD1. Germline lookup yields CDR1 MNHEY and CDR2 SMNVEV (reference sequence). The V and J ends lost 0 bases and 2 bases, in that order; junction bases with no gene match: 4. This CDR3 contains 17 residues. DNA of the CDR3: TGTGCCAGCAGTTTATCGCCCGACAGGGCTGGGGCCAACGTCCTGACTTTC. The encoded protein is CASSLSPDRAGANVLTF.

This chain joins TRBV20-1 and TRBJ2-3; TRBD2 matches at 8 bases. Germline CDR1 and CDR2: DFQATT and SNEGSKA (reference sequence). V was clipped by 3 bases and J by 5 bases; unmatched bases: 7. The CDR3 covers 14 residues. The CDR3 coding sequence is TGCAGTGCTAGTGACGGGGGGGGCGAAGATACGCAGTATTTT. Its translation: CSASDGGGEDTQYF.